These 6 T cell receptor beta chains came from one sample sequenced in a study of blood T cell repertoires in COVID-19. This table comes from immunoSEQ multiplex PCR, and its TCRdb copy is limited to in-frame clones, with some not included. The data hold under 150,000 clones, with around 82% observed a single time. Source material: peripheral blood. These TCRs come from a man aged 55-75 years with active or convalescent COVID-19.

The genes are TRBV4-1 and TRBJ1-5; D might be TRBD1 (6 bases). This CDR3 is built from 17 residues. Germline-derived CDR1 and CDR2 are MGHRA and YSYEKL. Trimming shortened V by 5 bases and J by 2 bases, and 19 bases separated the two germline ends. The CDR3 sequence: CASSGVVGGRGNQPQHF. The CDR3 bases are TGCGCCAGCAGCGGGGTCGTGGGGGGGCGCGGCAATCAGCCCCAGCATTTT.

V usage is TRBV5-5 and J usage is TRBJ2-5, with 12 positions matching TRBD2. Germline trimming cut 4 bases from V and 1 base from J; bases unmatched to any gene: 5. The CDR3 is made up of 16 amino acids. The germline CDR1 and CDR2 sequences are SGHKS and YYEKEE (reference sequence). The CDR3: CASSTLTSGSQETQYF. CDR3 DNA: TGTGCCAGCAGCACCTTGACTAGCGGGAGCCAAGAGACCCAGTACTTC. Looking up the rest from reference TRBV5-5 and TRBJ2-5 gives the full variable domain: DAGVTQSPTHLIKTRGQQVTLRCSPISGHKSVSWYQQVLGQGPQFIFQYYEKEERGRGNFPDRFSARQFPNYSSELNVNALLLGDSALYLCASSTLTSGSQETQYFGPGTRLLVL.

The V call is TRBV7-2, the J call TRBJ2-1, with D unresolved. V was pared by 3 bases and J by 6 bases, with 9 bases between. Germline values: CDR1 SGHTA, CDR2 FQGNSA. The CDR3 is 13 residues long. The CDR3 DNA is TGTGCCAGCAGCTTGCGTGGTCTCAATGAGCAGTTCTTC. Translating gives CASSLRGLNEQFF.

The V call is TRBV28, the J call TRBJ2-2, with unresolved D. The germline V gene has CDR1 MDHEN and CDR2 SYDVKM. There are 13 residues in the CDR3. Trimming cost V 6 bases and J 3 bases, with 8 bases left between them. This CDR3 is CASSLLHTGELFF. CDR3 nucleotide sequence: TGTGCCAGCAGCTTACTACACACCGGGGAGCTGTTTTTT. Complete variable domain (other parts from reference TRBV28 and TRBJ2-2): DVKVTQSSRYLVKRTGEKVFLECVQDMDHENMFWYRQDPGLGLRLIYFSYDVKMKEKGDIPEGYSVSREKKERFSLILESASTNQTSMYLCASSLLHTGELFFGEGSRLTVL.

This clone came up a few times. This rearrangement joins TRBV7-2 to TRBJ1-3, with 8 bases identical to TRBD1. The CDR3 totals 13 residues. After removal of 4 bases from V and 7 bases from J, the junction contained 3 bases not matched to a gene. CDR1 and CDR2 (germline): SGHTA, FQGNSA. CDR3 nucleotide sequence: TGTGCCAGCAGCTCGGACAGGGTGAACACCATATATTTT. The encoded protein is CASSSDRVNTIYF. Full variable domain (outside the CDR3, taken from reference TRBV7-2 and TRBJ1-3): GAGVSQSPSNKVTEKGKDVELRCDPISGHTALYWYRQSLGQGLEFLIYFQGNSAPDKSGLPSDRFSAERTGGSVSTLTIQRTQQEDSAVYLCASSSDRVNTIYFGEGSWLTVV.

V is TRBV3-1 (or the pseudogene TRBV3-2) and J is TRBJ2-6, with 9 bases matching TRBD1. The CDR3 totals 18 residues. In germline, CDR1 is LGHDT, CDR2 YNNKEL (reference sequence). The V gene end was trimmed by 0 bases and the J gene end by 2 bases; junction bases not matched to a gene: 5. As DNA, the CDR3 is TGTGCCAGCAGCCAAGAGGACAGGGGAGGCACTGGGGCCAACGTCCTGACTTTC. This gives the protein CASSQEDRGGTGANVLTF.